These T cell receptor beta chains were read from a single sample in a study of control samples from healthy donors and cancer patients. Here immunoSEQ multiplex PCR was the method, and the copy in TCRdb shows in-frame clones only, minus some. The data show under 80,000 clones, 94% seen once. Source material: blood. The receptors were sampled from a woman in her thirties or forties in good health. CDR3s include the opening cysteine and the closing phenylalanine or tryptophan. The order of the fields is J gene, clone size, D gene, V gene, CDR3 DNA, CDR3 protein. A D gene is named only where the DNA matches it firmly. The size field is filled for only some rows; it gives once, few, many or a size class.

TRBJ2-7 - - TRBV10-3 TGTGCCATCAGAGAACGGGACACCTCCTACGAGCAGTACTTC CAIRERDTSYEQYF
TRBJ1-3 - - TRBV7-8 TGTGCCAGCAGCTTAGTTGACGGTCCGAGAAACACCATATATTTT CASSLVDGPRNTIYF
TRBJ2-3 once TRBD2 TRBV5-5 TGTGCCAGCAGCTTGGAAGCGGGGGGCACAGATACGCAGTATTTT CASSLEAGGTDTQYF
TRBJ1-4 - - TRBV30 TGTGCCGCCTTGACAAGGGGGGAGGAAAAACTGTTTTTT CAALTRGEEKLFF
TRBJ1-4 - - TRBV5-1 TGCGCCAGCAGCCCGGAATCTCCGGACAGCCATAATGAAAAACTGTTTTTT CASSPESPDSHNEKLFF
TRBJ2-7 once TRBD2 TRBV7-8 TGTGCCAGCAGCTTAATTTCTAGCGGGGGGGCCTACGAGCAGTACTTC CASSLISSGGAYEQYF
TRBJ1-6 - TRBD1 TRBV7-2 TGTGCCAGCAGCCCTAGACAGGGATCCAATTCACCCCTCCACTTT CASSPRQGSNSPLHF
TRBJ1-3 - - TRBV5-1 TGCGCCAGCAGCTCGGACATCTCTGGAAACACCATATATTTT CASSSDISGNTIYF
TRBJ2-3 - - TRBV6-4 TGTGCCAGCAAGCAAGGGGTTGACACAGATACGCAGTATTTT CASKQGVDTDTQYF
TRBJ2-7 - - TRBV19 TGTGCCAGTAGTATATCCCACGGGGAGAACGAGCAGTACTTC CASSISHGENEQYF
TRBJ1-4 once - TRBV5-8 TGTGCCAGCAGCCCGGACAACCCTAAAGGTGAAAAACTGTTTTTT CASSPDNPKGEKLFF
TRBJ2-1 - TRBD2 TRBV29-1 TGCAGCGTTGAAGCGGGGGGGAGAAACAATGAGCAGTTCTTC CSVEAGGRNNEQFF
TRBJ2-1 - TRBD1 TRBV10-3 TGTGCCATCAGTGGGGGACAGCAAGCGTACAATGAGCAGTTCTTC CAISGGQQAYNEQFF
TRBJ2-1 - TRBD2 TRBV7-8 TGTGCCAGCAGTGCCCCTAGCGGGAATGAGCAGTTCTTC CASSAPSGNEQFF
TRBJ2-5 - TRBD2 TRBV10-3 TGTGCCATCAGCCCACTCGGCGGGAGTGGAGAGACCCAGTACTTC CAISPLGGSGETQYF
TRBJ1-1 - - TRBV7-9 TGTGCCAGCAGCTTAGCCCCTCTCCGGGGGAGGGACACTGAAGCTTTCTTT CASSLAPLRGRDTEAFF
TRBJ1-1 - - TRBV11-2 TGTGCCAGCAGCTTAGTTACTGAAGCTTTCTTT CASSLVTEAFF
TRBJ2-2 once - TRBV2 TGTGCCAGCAGTGGGCCGGGACTCGTCACCGGGGAGCTGTTTTTT CASSGPGLVTGELFF
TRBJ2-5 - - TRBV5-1 TGCGCCAGCAGCTTCGACGGGAGTGGAGAGACCCAGTACTTC CASSFDGSGETQYF
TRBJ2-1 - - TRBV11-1 TGTGCCAGCAGCTTAGCTATTGTTAATGAGCAGTTCTTC CASSLAIVNEQFF
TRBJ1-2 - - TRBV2 TGTGCCAGCAGTGAAGAGGCGGGCAGAGGGTATGGCTACACCTTC CASSEEAGRGYGYTF
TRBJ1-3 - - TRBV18 TGTGCCACCTCACGGGGCCAGGTAGCAGGAAACACCATATATTTT CATSRGQVAGNTIYF
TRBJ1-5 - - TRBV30 TGTGCCTGGGGGAGGTCAAGCGACCAGCCCCAGCATTTT CAWGRSSDQPQHF
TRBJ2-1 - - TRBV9 TGTGCCAGCAGCGCCTATTTAAGTGGCAATGAGCAGTTCTTC CASSAYLSGNEQFF
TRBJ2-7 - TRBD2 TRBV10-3 TGTGCCATCAGTGAGTCAATAGCGGGAGCGAAAGAGCAGTACTTC CAISESIAGAKEQYF
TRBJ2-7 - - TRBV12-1 TGTGCCAGCAGCTCAGGCCGGGGAACCTACGAGCAGTACTTC CASSSGRGTYEQYF
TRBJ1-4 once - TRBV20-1 TGCAGTGCTAGTAGGGCAGACGAAAAACTGTTTTTT CSASRADEKLFF
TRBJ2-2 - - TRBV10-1 TGCGCCAGCAGTGACCCCAGGGGCCTAAACACCGGGGAGCTGTTTTTT CASSDPRGLNTGELFF
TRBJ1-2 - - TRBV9 TGTGCCAGCAGCGTAGAAGGGAACTATGGCTACACCTTC CASSVEGNYGYTF
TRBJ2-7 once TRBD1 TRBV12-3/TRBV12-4 TGTGCCAGCAGCTTTATAGGGGGCGACGAGCAGTACTTC CASSFIGGDEQYF
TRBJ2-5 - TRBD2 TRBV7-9 TGTGCCAGCAGCTTGACTAGCGGGGGCCAAGAGACCCAGTACTTC CASSLTSGGQETQYF
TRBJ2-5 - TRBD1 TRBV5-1 TGCGCCAGCAGTCATCGACAGGGTAGGGAGACCCAGTACTTC CASSHRQGRETQYF
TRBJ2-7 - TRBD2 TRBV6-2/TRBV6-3 TGTGCCAGCAGTTACCGGGGGGGTCGGGCGAAGTACGAGCAGTACTTC CASSYRGGRAKYEQYF
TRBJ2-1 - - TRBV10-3 TGTGCCATCAGCGGGGGCTTTCGAGGGGTCTACAATGAGCAGTTCTTC CAISGGFRGVYNEQFF
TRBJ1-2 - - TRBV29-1 TGCAGCGTTGAAGGGCTTGGGGCGCAGGACTATGGCTACACCTTC CSVEGLGAQDYGYTF
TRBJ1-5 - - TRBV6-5 TGTGCCAGCAGTTACTCCAGGTCTAGCAATCAGCCCCAGCATTTT CASSYSRSSNQPQHF
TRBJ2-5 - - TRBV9 TGTGCCAGCAGCGTAGAAGAATGGGGGAACCTAAACCAAGAGACCCAGTACTTC CASSVEEWGNLNQETQYF
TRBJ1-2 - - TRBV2 TGTGCCAGCAGAGCCCCAGCTGGCTACACCTTC CASRAPAGYTF
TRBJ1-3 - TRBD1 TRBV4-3 TGCGCCAGCAGCCGGGACAGGGCCCCTGGAAACACCATATATTTT CASSRDRAPGNTIYF
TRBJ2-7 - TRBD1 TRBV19 TGTGCCAGTAGTACCTCCCTAAACAGGGGAAGGGGCTACGAGCAGTACTTC CASSTSLNRGRGYEQYF
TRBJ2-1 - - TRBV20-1 TGCAGTGCTAGTTGGGCCGGCGGGTACAATGAGCAGTTCTTC CSASWAGGYNEQFF
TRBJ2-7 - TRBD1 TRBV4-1 TGCGCCAGCAGCTTCACCGGGACAGGGGGCTACGAGCAGTACTTC CASSFTGTGGYEQYF
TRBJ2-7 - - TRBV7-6 TGTGCCAGCAGCTACTCCCCCCCAGGGTCCTCCTACGAGCAGTACTTC CASSYSPPGSSYEQYF
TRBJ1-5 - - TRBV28 TGTGCCAGCAGTACCACCTCAGGGGAACAGCCCCAGCATTTT CASSTTSGEQPQHF
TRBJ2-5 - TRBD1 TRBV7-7 TGTGCCAGCAGCCCTGGGACAGGCCAAGAGACCCAGTACTTC CASSPGTGQETQYF